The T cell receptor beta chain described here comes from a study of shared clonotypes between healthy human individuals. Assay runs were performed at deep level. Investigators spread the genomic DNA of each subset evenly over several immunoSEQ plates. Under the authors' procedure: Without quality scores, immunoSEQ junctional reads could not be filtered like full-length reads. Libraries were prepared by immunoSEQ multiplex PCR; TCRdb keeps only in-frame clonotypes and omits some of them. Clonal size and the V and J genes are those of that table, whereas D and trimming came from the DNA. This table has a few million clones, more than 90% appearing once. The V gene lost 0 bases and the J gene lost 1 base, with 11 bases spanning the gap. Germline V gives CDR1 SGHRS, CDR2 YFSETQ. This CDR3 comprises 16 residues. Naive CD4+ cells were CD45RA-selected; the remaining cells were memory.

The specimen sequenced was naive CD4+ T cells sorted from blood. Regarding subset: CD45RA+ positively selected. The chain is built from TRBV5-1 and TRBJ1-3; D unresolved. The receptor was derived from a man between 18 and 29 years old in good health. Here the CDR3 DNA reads TGCGCCAGCAGCTTGGTAGAGGAGAGGTCTGGAAACACCATATATTTT. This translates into CASSLVEERSGNTIYF.